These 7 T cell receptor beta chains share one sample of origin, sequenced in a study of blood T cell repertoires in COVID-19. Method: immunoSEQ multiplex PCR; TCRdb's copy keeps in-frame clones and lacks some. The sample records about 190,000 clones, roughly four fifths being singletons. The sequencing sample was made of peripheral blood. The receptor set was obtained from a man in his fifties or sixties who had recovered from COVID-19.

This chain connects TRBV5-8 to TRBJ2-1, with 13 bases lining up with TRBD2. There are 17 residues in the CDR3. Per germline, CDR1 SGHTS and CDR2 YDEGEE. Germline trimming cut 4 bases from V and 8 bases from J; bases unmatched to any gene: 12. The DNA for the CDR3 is TGTGCCAGCAGCCAGACCGGGACTAGCGGGATTCCTCATGAGCAGTTCTTC. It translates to CASSQTGTSGIPHEQFF.

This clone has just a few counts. In nucleotides, the CDR3 is TGTGCCAGTAGGGGCTGGCCTAACTATGGCTACACCTTC. Protein product: CASRGWPNYGYTF. This sequence joins TRBV19 and TRBJ1-2; D gene ambiguous. Per germline, CDR1 LNHDA and CDR2 SQIVND (reference sequence). This CDR3 spans 13 amino acids. Trimming removed 6 bases from V and 0 bases from J, with 8 bases in between.

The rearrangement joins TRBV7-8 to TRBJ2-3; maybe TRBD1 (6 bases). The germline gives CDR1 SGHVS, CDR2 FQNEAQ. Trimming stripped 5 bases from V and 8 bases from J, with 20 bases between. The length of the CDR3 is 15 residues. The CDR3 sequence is CASSPSGTQGGTQYF. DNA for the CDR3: TGTGCCAGCAGCCCTTCCGGGACCCAAGGGGGTACGCAGTATTTT.

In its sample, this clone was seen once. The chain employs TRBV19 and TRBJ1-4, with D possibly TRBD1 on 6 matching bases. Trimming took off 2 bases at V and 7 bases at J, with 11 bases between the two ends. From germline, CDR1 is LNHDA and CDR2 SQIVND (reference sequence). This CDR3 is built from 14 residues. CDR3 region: CASSIRQGSEKLFF. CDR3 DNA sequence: TGTGCCAGTAGTATACGCCAGGGGAGTGAAAAACTGTTTTTT.

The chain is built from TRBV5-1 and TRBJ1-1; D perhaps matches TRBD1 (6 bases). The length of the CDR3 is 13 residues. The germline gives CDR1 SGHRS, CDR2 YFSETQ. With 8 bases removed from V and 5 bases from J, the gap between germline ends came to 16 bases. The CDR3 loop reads CASGTGSMTEAFF. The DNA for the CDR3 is TGCGCCAGTGGTACAGGGTCGATGACTGAAGCTTTCTTT.

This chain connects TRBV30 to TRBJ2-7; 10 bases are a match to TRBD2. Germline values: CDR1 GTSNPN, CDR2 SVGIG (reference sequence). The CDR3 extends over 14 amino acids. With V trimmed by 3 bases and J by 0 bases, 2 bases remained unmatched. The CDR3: CAWRLAGYSYEQYF. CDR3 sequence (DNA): TGTGCCTGGAGACTAGCGGGGTACTCCTACGAGCAGTACTTC.

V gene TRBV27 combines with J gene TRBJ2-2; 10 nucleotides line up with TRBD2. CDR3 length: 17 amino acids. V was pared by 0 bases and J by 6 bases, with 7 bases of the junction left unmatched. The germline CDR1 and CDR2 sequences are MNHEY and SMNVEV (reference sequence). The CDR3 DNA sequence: TGTGCCAGCAGTTTATCCGGTTCTAGCGGGAGTTCCGGGGAGCTGTTTTTT. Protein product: CASSLSGSSGSSGELFF.